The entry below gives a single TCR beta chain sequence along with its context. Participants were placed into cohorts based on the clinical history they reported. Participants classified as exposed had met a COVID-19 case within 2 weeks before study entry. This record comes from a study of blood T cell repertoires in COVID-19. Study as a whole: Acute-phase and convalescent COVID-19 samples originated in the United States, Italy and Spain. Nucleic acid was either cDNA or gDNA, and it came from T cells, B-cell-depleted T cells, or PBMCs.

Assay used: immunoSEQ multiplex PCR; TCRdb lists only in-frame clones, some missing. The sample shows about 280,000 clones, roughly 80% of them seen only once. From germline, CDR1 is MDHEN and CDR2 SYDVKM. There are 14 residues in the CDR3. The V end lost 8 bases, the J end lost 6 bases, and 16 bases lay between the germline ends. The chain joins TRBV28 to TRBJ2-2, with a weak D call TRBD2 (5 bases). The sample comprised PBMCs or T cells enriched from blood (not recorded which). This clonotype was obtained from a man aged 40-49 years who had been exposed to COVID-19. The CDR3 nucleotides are TGTGCCAGCCTTCAACCGGAGGTAGCCGGGGAGCTGTTTTTT. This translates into CASLQPEVAGELFF.